A selection of T cell receptor beta chains follows, all from one sample in a study of CD8 T cells in ankylosing spondylitis. Using its own MiXCR run on the 5' RACE reads, TCRdb lists one record per CDR3 protein. The sample holds around 770,000 distinct CDR3 sequences, about an eighth seen once. The sample consisted of blood, either unsorted or a sorted T cell fraction (not recorded which). The receptors originated from a male donor with ankylosing spondylitis. Both conserved end residues are part of each CDR3. Each record gives: CDR3 DNA, CDR3 protein, V gene, J gene, D gene, clone size. D genes are given only for firm matches. Size values are once, few and many counts, or a class for expanded clones, and some rows have none.

cdr3_nt: TGTGCCAGTAGTCCAGGACGGTCCATGAACACTGAAGCTTTCTTT; cdr3_aa: CASSPGRSMNTEAFF; v_call: TRBV19; j_call: TRBJ1-1; d_call: -; clone_size: few
cdr3_nt: TGTGCCAGCAGTGGCCAACCGGGACTAGGCAACACCGGGGAGCTGTTTTTT; cdr3_aa: CASSGQPGLGNTGELFF; v_call: TRBV6-1; j_call: TRBJ2-2; d_call: TRBD2; clone_size: few
cdr3_nt: TGCAGTGCTAAAGTCCTAGCGGTTTACAATGAGCAGTTCTTC; cdr3_aa: CSAKVLAVYNEQFF; v_call: TRBV20-1; j_call: TRBJ2-1; d_call: TRBD2; clone_size: few
cdr3_nt: TGTGCCAGCAGTTTAGGGGAGGGGACCGCCGTCACCGGGGAGCTGTTTTTT; cdr3_aa: CASSLGEGTAVTGELFF; v_call: TRBV12-3/TRBV12-4; j_call: TRBJ2-2; d_call: TRBD2; clone_size: -
cdr3_nt: TGCAGTGCTAGAAATCTTTGGGGGGTCAATGAGCAGTTCTTC; cdr3_aa: CSARNLWGVNEQFF; v_call: TRBV20-1; j_call: TRBJ2-1; d_call: -; clone_size: -
cdr3_nt: TGCAGTGGGTTTAGACCCTGGCAAGAGACCCAGTACTTC; cdr3_aa: CSGFRPWQETQYF; v_call: TRBV20-1; j_call: TRBJ2-5; d_call: -; clone_size: -
cdr3_nt: TGTGCCATCGCCATGGACAGGGACGGTGAAAAACTGTTTTTT; cdr3_aa: CAIAMDRDGEKLFF; v_call: TRBV10-3; j_call: TRBJ1-4; d_call: TRBD1; clone_size: many
cdr3_nt: TGTGCCAGCAGCCCCCGGATGGTCCGACCTAACTATGGCTACACCTTC; cdr3_aa: CASSPRMVRPNYGYTF; v_call: TRBV13; j_call: TRBJ1-2; d_call: -; clone_size: few
cdr3_nt: TGTGCCAGCGCACTTATCTCTGGGGCCAACGTCCTGACTTTC; cdr3_aa: CASALISGANVLTF; v_call: TRBV2; j_call: TRBJ2-6; d_call: -; clone_size: -
cdr3_nt: TGTGCCAGCAGTACTGGACAGGGGAAGAATGAAAAACTGTTTTTT; cdr3_aa: CASSTGQGKNEKLFF; v_call: TRBV7-9; j_call: TRBJ1-4; d_call: TRBD1; clone_size: few
cdr3_nt: TGCAGTGCTTATGAGGGGACTACCTACGAGCAGTACTTC; cdr3_aa: CSAYEGTTYEQYF; v_call: TRBV20-1; j_call: TRBJ2-7; d_call: TRBD2; clone_size: -
cdr3_nt: TGTGCCAGCAGTTACCGAGGACAGCCCCCCTACGAGCAGTACTTC; cdr3_aa: CASSYRGQPPYEQYF; v_call: TRBV6-2/TRBV6-3; j_call: TRBJ2-7; d_call: -; clone_size: few
cdr3_nt: TGTGCCAGCAGCTTACGACAGACCACCTACGAGCAGTACTTC; cdr3_aa: CASSLRQTTYEQYF; v_call: TRBV4-2; j_call: TRBJ2-7; d_call: -; clone_size: few
cdr3_nt: TGTGCCAGCAGCCCACTGGGCGGAACTAGCACAGATACGCAGTATTTT; cdr3_aa: CASSPLGGTSTDTQYF; v_call: TRBV9; j_call: TRBJ2-3; d_call: -; clone_size: -
cdr3_nt: TGCAGTGCTCCACACCGGACAGATGAAGCTTTCTTT; cdr3_aa: CSAPHRTDEAFF; v_call: TRBV20-1; j_call: TRBJ1-1; d_call: -; clone_size: many
cdr3_nt: TGCGCCAGCGGACCGACTACTTCCTTGAGCAATGAGCAGTTCTTC; cdr3_aa: CASGPTTSLSNEQFF; v_call: TRBV5-1; j_call: TRBJ2-1; d_call: -; clone_size: -
cdr3_nt: TGCGCCAGCAGCTTTTCGTCAGACTTCCAAGAGACCCAGTACTTC; cdr3_aa: CASSFSSDFQETQYF; v_call: TRBV5-1; j_call: TRBJ2-5; d_call: -; clone_size: -
cdr3_nt: TGTGCCTGGAGTGTACACATGAACACTGAAGCTTTCTTT; cdr3_aa: CAWSVHMNTEAFF; v_call: TRBV30; j_call: TRBJ1-1; d_call: -; clone_size: few
cdr3_nt: TGCAGCGTTGAAGTCCCGGGAGCGGACACTGAAGCTTTCTTT; cdr3_aa: CSVEVPGADTEAFF; v_call: TRBV29-1; j_call: TRBJ1-1; d_call: -; clone_size: -
cdr3_nt: TGCAGTGCTAGCGGCAGTAACTACAATGAGCAGTTCTTC; cdr3_aa: CSASGSNYNEQFF; v_call: TRBV20-1; j_call: TRBJ2-1; d_call: -; clone_size: many